Many counts were recorded for the clone carrying this TCR beta chain. These data belong to a study of T-cell reconstitution after alpha-beta-depleted transplantation in children. The CDR3 consists of 16 residues. The germline gives CDR1 KGHDR, CDR2 SFDVKD. V was clipped by 3 bases and J by 8 bases; unmatched bases: 9. Molecular barcoding with unique molecular identifiers was used for the TCRbeta library. TCRdb analysed the PCR reads with MiXCR anew, one entry per CDR3 protein. The sample has about 610,000 distinct CDR3 sequences, 8% to 11% seen once. The sample here was PBMCs from the stem cell graft donor, taken from the stem cell graft. The chain links TRBV24-1 to TRBJ2-1, with TRBD2 matching over 10 bases. The TCR originated in a human donor who donated a stem cell graft to a child with acute myeloid leukemia. This CDR3 reads CATSDGLAGVFDEQFF. The CDR3 DNA reads as TGTGCCACCAGTGATGGGCTAGCGGGAGTTTTTGATGAGCAGTTCTTC.